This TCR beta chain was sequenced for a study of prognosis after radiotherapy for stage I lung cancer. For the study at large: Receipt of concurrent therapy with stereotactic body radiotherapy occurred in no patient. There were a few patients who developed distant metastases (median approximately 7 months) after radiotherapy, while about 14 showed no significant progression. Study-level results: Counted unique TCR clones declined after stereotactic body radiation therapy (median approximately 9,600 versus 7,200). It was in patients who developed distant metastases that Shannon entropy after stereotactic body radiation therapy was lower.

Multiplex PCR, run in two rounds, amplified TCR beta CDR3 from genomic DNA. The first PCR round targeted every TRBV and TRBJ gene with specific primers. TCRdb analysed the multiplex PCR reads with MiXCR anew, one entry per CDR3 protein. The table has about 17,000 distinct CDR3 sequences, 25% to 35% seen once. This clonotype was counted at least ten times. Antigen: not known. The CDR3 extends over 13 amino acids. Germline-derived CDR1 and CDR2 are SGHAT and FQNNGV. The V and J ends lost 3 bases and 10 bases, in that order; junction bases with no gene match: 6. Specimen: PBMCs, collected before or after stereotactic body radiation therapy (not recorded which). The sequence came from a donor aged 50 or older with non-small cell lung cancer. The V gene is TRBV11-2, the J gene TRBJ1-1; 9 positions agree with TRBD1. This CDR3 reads CASSLRQGVRAFF. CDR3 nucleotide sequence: TGTGCCAGCAGCTTGCGACAGGGGGTAAGAGCTTTCTTT.